What follows are 21 T cell receptor beta chains derived from one specimen sequenced in a study of human T cells and chemical hapten exposure. TCRdb processed the RACE reads anew with MiXCR; each CDR3 protein has one entry. The sample consists of some 150,000 distinct CDR3 sequences, approximately 12% of them appearing once. Time point defined: patch test 2, 6 weeks after DPC sensitization. The treatment is: therapeutic diphenylcyclopropenone sensitization with weekly scalp DPC. The source material was whole blood, sampled in connection with sensitization to the hapten diphenylcyclopropenone (DPC). The receptor source for this set is a woman in her forties or fifties with alopecia areata. Some clones in this sample may be carry-over from other donors' samples.

This clonotype occurred many times. This chain connects TRBV6-6 to TRBJ2-1; D not certain. There are 13 residues in the CDR3. V was trimmed by 0 bases and J by 7 bases, leaving 7 bases between them. Germline CDR1 MNHNY, CDR2 SVGAGI (reference sequence). The CDR3 reads CASSYSTRNEQFF. The CDR3 nucleotides are TGTGCCAGCAGTTACTCGACGAGGAATGAGCAGTTCTTC.

Ten or more counts support this clonotype. The chain has TRBV2 and TRBJ2-2; D is ambiguous. Trimming left V 4 bases short and J 6 bases short, with 6 bases between. From germline, CDR1 is SNHLY and CDR2 FYNNEI. This CDR3 contains 12 residues. The CDR3 protein is CASSAEPGELFF. CDR3 sequence (DNA): TGTGCCAGCAGTGCCGAGCCCGGGGAGCTGTTTTTT.

This clonotype showed up many times. The J gene is TRBJ2-1, the V gene TRBV15; possibly TRBD1 or TRBD2 for D (5 bases each). The germline V gene encodes CDR1 LNHNV and CDR2 YYDKDF (reference sequence). This CDR3 region has 14 residues. V was shortened by 5 bases and J by 0 bases, with 8 bases between the two germline ends. The CDR3 reads CATSRDGSYNEQFF. CDR3 DNA sequence: TGTGCCACCAGCCGGGACGGCTCCTACAATGAGCAGTTCTTC.

This clonotype was recorded many times. The rearrangement uses TRBV20-1 and TRBJ2-1, with D possibly matching TRBD1 (5 bases). Trimming stripped 6 bases from V and 3 bases from J, with 15 bases between. CDR3 length: 14 residues. Germline CDR1 DFQATT, CDR2 SNEGSKA (reference sequence). The CDR3 coding sequence is TGCAGTGCACGCCAAATAGGGGTCTACAATGAGCAGTTCTTC. Its translation: CSARQIGVYNEQFF.

In this sample, this clonotype turned up a few times. This sequence joins TRBV7-8 and TRBJ1-3; 9 positions match TRBD1. CDR1 and CDR2 from the germline V gene are SGHVS and FQNEAQ. The V gene end was trimmed by 2 bases and the J gene end by 4 bases; junction bases not matched to a gene: 12. This CDR3 has 18 amino acids. The CDR3 DNA sequence: TGTGCCAGCAGCTTATTACCTACAGGGGGCCTAGGGGGAAACACCATATATTTT. This encodes CASSLLPTGGLGGNTIYF.

This clonotype was counted only a few times. CDR3 bases: TGCAGCGTTGGAGAAACCGAGCAGTACTTC. This encodes CSVGETEQYF. V usage is TRBV29-1 and J usage is TRBJ2-7; D ambiguous. Germline V gives CDR1 SQVTM, CDR2 ANQGSEA. The length of the CDR3 is 10 residues. V was shortened by 4 bases and J by 6 bases, with 7 bases between the two germline ends.

V and J are TRBV18 and TRBJ2-5; no clear D gene. Germline assignment: CDR1 KGHSH and CDR2 LQKENI. CDR3 length: 14 residues. Trimming took 5 bases from V and 1 from J, leaving 11 bases between them. This CDR3 reads CASSSRGSQETQYF. The DNA of the CDR3 is TGTGCCAGCTCATCCCGAGGCTCCCAAGAGACCCAGTACTTC.

With regard to this clonotype: The junction departs from the called germline gene at one end, perhaps through a read error. This sequence joins TRBV20-1 and TRBJ2-7, with TRBD2 matching 7 bases. The CDR3 runs to 13 residues. CDR1 and CDR2 (germline): DFQATT, SNEGSKA (reference sequence). DNA of the CDR3: TGTAGTTCCGTGGGAGCGGGACCCTACGAGCAGTACTTC. It encodes CSSVGAGPYEQYF.

This clonotype turned up a few times. The V call is TRBV7-2, the J call TRBJ2-3; D might be TRBD1 or TRBD2, each matching 5 bases. CDR1 is SGHTA, CDR2 FQGNSA, per germline. The CDR3 consists of 15 residues. Trimming shortened V by 5 bases and J by 0 bases, and 12 bases separated the two germline ends. CDR3: CASSPSWGSTDTQYF. CDR3 bases: TGTGCCAGCAGCCCTAGCTGGGGGAGCACAGATACGCAGTATTTT.

This chain connects TRBV20-1 to TRBJ2-3; possibly TRBD2 for D (6 bases). Trimming stripped 1 base from V and 5 bases from J, with 19 bases between. The CDR3 totals 16 residues. In germline, CDR1 is DFQATT, CDR2 SNEGSKA (reference sequence). CDR3 DNA sequence: TGCAGTGCTAGAGGTCCTCTGACGGGAGCGAAAGATACGCAGTATTTT. It is translated as CSARGPLTGAKDTQYF.

This rearrangement joins TRBV11-2 to TRBJ1-6; D unresolved. Germline CDR1 SGHAT, CDR2 FQNNGV. With 3 bases removed from V and 7 bases from J, the gap between germline ends came to 16 bases. The CDR3 has 16 amino acids. The CDR3 DNA reads as TGTGCCAGCAGCTTTCCCTCGGGATATACCAATTCACCCCTCCACTTT. Amino acid sequence: CASSFPSGYTNSPLHF.

In its sample, this clonotype was seen many times. This chain links TRBV12-3 or TRBV12-4 with TRBJ1-2; the D is unclear. This CDR3 contains 13 residues. Trimming pared 6 bases from V and 1 base from J, leaving 9 bases between. The CDR3 DNA follows: TGTGCCAGCAGCCCAGACTTTAACTATGGCTACACCTTC. Encoded protein: CASSPDFNYGYTF.

The rearrangement links TRBV6-5 to TRBJ2-2; 14 bases fit TRBD2. Germline V gene lookup returns CDR1 MNHEY and CDR2 SVGAGI. This CDR3 spans 15 amino acids. The junction had 3 bases not matched to a gene; V was cut back by 6 bases and J by 6 bases. Here the CDR3 reads CASRGTSGSPGELFF. The CDR3 nucleotides read TGTGCCAGCAGGGGGACTAGCGGGAGCCCCGGGGAGCTGTTTTTT.

This clonotype was seen a handful of times. The chain has TRBV29-1 and TRBJ1-1, with no clear D. CDR3 length: 14 residues. Trimming left V 0 bases short and J 1 base short, with 9 bases between. Germline V CDR1 and CDR2: SQVTM, ANQGSEA. The DNA of the CDR3 is TGCAGCGTTGAAGATCTTGGCCCGAACACTGAAGCTTTCTTT. Residues: CSVEDLGPNTEAFF.

This clonotype was recorded at least ten times. The V and J genes are TRBV30 and TRBJ2-1; no reliable D call. This CDR3 has 12 residues. V dropped 3 bases and J dropped 4 bases, with 7 bases sitting between them. Germline V CDR1 and CDR2: GTSNPN, SVGIG (reference sequence). The CDR3 nucleotides are TGTGCCTGGAGGAGCGATTACAATGAGCAGTTCTTC. It yields the protein CAWRSDYNEQFF.

This clonotype was seen only a few times. This chain connects TRBV14 to TRBJ2-1; 8 bases line up with TRBD2. CDR3 length: 16 amino acids. The trim removed 0 bases at V and 4 bases at J, leaving 5 bases unmatched. CDR1 and CDR2 (germline): SGHDN, FVKESK. The CDR3 region has the DNA TGTGCCAGCAGCCAAGATCGGCGGGGGGAATACAATGAGCAGTTCTTC. Amino acid sequence: CASSQDRRGEYNEQFF.

This clonotype was picked up many times. The rearrangement links TRBV6-2 or TRBV6-3 to TRBJ2-4; TRBD1 matches 11 bases. The germline V gene encodes CDR1 MNHEY and CDR2 SVGEGT. The CDR3 covers 13 residues. The trim removed 6 bases at V and 8 bases at J, leaving 3 bases unmatched. The CDR3 region has the DNA TGTGCCAGCAGCCGGACAGGGGGCTACATTCAGTACTTC. Protein sequence: CASSRTGGYIQYF.

This clonotype was counted many times. The CDR3 coding sequence is TGTGCCAGCACCAAGCGGGAGGGTGACAATGAGCAGTTCTTC. Translation gives CASTKREGDNEQFF. The genes are TRBV7-2 and TRBJ2-1, with 10 bases identical to TRBD2. Germline V CDR1 and CDR2: SGHTA, FQGNSA. V dropped 7 bases and J dropped 5; count of bases not matched to a gene: 5. This CDR3 has 14 residues.

This clonotype was counted ten times or more. The rearrangement joins TRBV6-2 or TRBV6-3 to TRBJ2-7, with TRBD1 matching over 7 bases. Germline-derived CDR1 and CDR2 are MNHEY and SVGEGT. After removal of 6 bases from V and 1 base from J, the junction contained 3 bases not matched to a gene. CDR3 length equals 13 residues. The CDR3 loop reads CASRKTGSYEQYF. The CDR3 DNA sequence: TGTGCCAGCAGGAAGACAGGGTCCTACGAGCAGTACTTC.

The gene calls are TRBV2 and TRBJ2-3, with D unclear. The V and J ends lost 6 bases and 5 bases respectively, with 12 bases between them. The germline V gene has CDR1 SNHLY and CDR2 FYNNEI. There are 13 residues in the CDR3. CDR3 sequence reads: CASRRNRGDTQYF. CDR3 in DNA: TGTGCCAGCAGAAGGAACAGAGGAGATACGCAGTATTTT.

This rearrangement joins TRBV11-1 to TRBJ2-1; the match to TRBD2 covers 11 bases. J was trimmed by 6 bases and V by 2 bases; bases with no gene match: 9. This CDR3 spans 17 amino acids. Germline assignment: CDR1 SGHAT and CDR2 FQDESV (reference sequence). In nucleotides, the CDR3 is TGTGCCAGCAGCTTACGTCTAGCGGGAGGCAGGGGCAATGAGCAGTTCTTC. Translated, it gives CASSLRLAGGRGNEQFF.